The following is a T cell receptor (beta chain) sequence with its context. The antigen remains undetermined. The sample belongs to a study of blood T cells in healthy people across ages. Primers used in a second PCR of about 7 to 12 cycles were a sample-barcoded 5' primer and a J-beta primer mix. Each cDNA molecule carried a tag from a template-switch adaptor that contained 12 random nucleotides. Each CDR3 protein gets one entry after TCRdb re-called the 5' RACE reads with MiXCR. The table records about 1.8 million distinct CDR3 sequences, 40% to 55% of them present only once. V was cut by 2 bases and J by 7 bases, with 13 bases left in between. This CDR3 has 14 residues. The germline V gene has CDR1 MDHEN and CDR2 SYDVKM. General study results and limits: It was not known whether donors were CMV positive (a possible confounder of expanded clonotype changes). The authors considered diversity estimates from one million T cells to be underestimates. Relative to aged donors, long-lived donors carried more naive CD4+ cells and displayed higher diversity.

This sequence originates from a woman between 35 and 50 years old in good health. Sequencing was carried out using blood. V usage is TRBV28 and J usage is TRBJ2-3; D not resolved. This CDR3 reads CASSLSQPLNTQYF. The CDR3, as DNA: TGTGCCAGCAGTTTAAGCCAGCCGTTGAATACGCAGTATTTT. Combining the CDR3 with reference TRBV28 and TRBJ2-3 gives the whole variable domain DVKVTQSSRYLVKRTGEKVFLECVQDMDHENMFWYRQDPGLGLRLIYFSYDVKMKEKGDIPEGYSVSREKKERFSLILESASTNQTSMYLCASSLSQPLNTQYFGPGTRLTVL.